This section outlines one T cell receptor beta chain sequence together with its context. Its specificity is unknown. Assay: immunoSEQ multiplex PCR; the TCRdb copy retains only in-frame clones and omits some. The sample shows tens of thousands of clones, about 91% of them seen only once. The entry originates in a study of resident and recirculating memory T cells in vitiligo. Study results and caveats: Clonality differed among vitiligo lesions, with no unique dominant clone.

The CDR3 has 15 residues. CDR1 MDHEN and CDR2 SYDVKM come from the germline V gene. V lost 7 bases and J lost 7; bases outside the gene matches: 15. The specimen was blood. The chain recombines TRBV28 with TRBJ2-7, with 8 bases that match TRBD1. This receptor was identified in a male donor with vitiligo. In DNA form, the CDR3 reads TGTGCCAGCAAGTTCGCTGACAGGGGTGGGTTGGAGCAGTACTTC. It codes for CASKFADRGGLEQYF.